The 19 T cell receptor beta chains below were found in one sample sequenced in a study of blood T cell repertoires in COVID-19. TCRdb's copy holds only in-frame clones and misses some; the assay was immunoSEQ multiplex PCR. The sample carries about 220,000 clones, approximately 84% recorded once. Sequenced sample: PBMCs or T cells enriched from blood (not recorded which). These receptors were obtained from a man aged 40-49 years who had recovered from COVID-19.

The genes are TRBV5-1 and TRBJ1-4, with TRBD1 as a possible D gene (6 bases). The length of the CDR3 is 15 residues. Per the germline V gene, CDR1 is SGHRS and CDR2 is YFSETQ. V lost 1 base and J lost 4, with 11 bases in between. The CDR3 loop reads CASSLTGQLNEKLFF. In DNA, the CDR3 is TGCGCCAGCAGCTTGACCGGACAGCTTAATGAAAAACTGTTTTTT.

The chain has TRBV28 and TRBJ2-3; 13 positions agree with TRBD2. The CDR3 extends over 15 amino acids. J lost 4 bases, V lost 5 bases, and 3 bases had no gene match. CDR1 and CDR2 (germline): MDHEN, SYDVKM. CDR3 region: CASSDTSGGADTQYF. Written as DNA, the CDR3 is TGTGCCAGCAGTGATACTAGCGGGGGGGCAGATACGCAGTATTTT.

The chain has TRBV4-2 and TRBJ2-2, with a possible D match to TRBD1 (5 bases). CDR1 is LGHNA, CDR2 YNFKEQ, per germline. The germline V and J ends were trimmed by 2 bases and 5 bases, with 12 bases remaining between them. CDR3 size: 15 residues. CDR3 loop: CASSQIYQGTGELFF. The CDR3 DNA is TGTGCCAGCAGCCAAATATACCAGGGAACCGGGGAGCTGTTTTTT.

This clone was seen more than once but under ten times. The rearrangement joins TRBV19 to TRBJ1-4, with TRBD1 matching over 10 bases. The V segment lost 6 bases and the J segment 14 bases; nucleotides outside the gene matches: 18. Germline-derived CDR1 and CDR2 are LNHDA and SQIVND (reference sequence). The CDR3 runs 16 residues. Written as DNA, the CDR3 is TGTGCCAGTAGCCTAGGATTGGGACAGGGGACGAGAGGGCTGTTTTTT. This sequence encodes CASSLGLGQGTRGLFF.

The V and J genes are TRBV30 and TRBJ2-5; TRBD2 matches at 13 bases. V was pared by 3 bases and J by 2 bases, with 6 bases of the junction left unmatched. CDR1 GTSNPN and CDR2 SVGIG come from the germline V gene (reference sequence). This CDR3 comprises 16 residues. Here the CDR3 reads CAWSVGTSGIQETQYF. In DNA form, the CDR3 reads TGTGCCTGGAGCGTAGGGACTAGCGGGATTCAAGAGACCCAGTACTTC. Complete variable domain (other parts from reference TRBV30 and TRBJ2-5): SQTIHQWPATLVQPVGSPLSLECTVEGTSNPNLYWYRQAAGRGLQLLFYSVGIGQISSEVPQNLSASRPQDRQFILSSKKLLLSDSGFYLCAWSVGTSGIQETQYFGPGTRLLVL.

This clone was observed a few times. The V gene is TRBV28, the J gene TRBJ2-3; D unclear. The CDR3 is 14 amino acids. V was pared by 6 bases and J by 5 bases, with 15 bases between. CDR1 and CDR2 (germline): MDHEN, SYDVKM. The CDR3 region has the DNA TGTGCCAGCAGGCCCCCGAACGCGAGAGATACGCAGTATTTT. It encodes CASRPPNARDTQYF.

This chain joins TRBV10-3 and TRBJ2-1, with TRBD2 matching 8 bases. This CDR3 is built from 14 residues. CDR1 is ENHRY and CDR2 is SYGVKD in the germline V gene. Trimming cost V 4 bases and J 10 bases; bases outside gene matches: 9. CDR3 in DNA: TGTGCCATCAGTGTCGGGGGGGGAAGTAGGGAGCAGTTCTTC. Translating gives CAISVGGGSREQFF.

This chain joins TRBV28 and TRBJ2-2; D may be TRBD1 (5 bases). V gave up 5 bases and J gave up 1 base, with 14 bases separating them. The CDR3 has 16 amino acids. Germline lookup yields CDR1 MDHEN and CDR2 SYDVKM. CDR3: CASSIGGAENTGELFF. Here the CDR3 DNA reads TGTGCCAGCAGTATTGGTGGGGCGGAGAACACCGGGGAGCTGTTTTTT.

V is TRBV27 and J is TRBJ1-2, with D unclear. Germline-derived CDR1 and CDR2 are MNHEY and SMNVEV (reference sequence). This CDR3 has 14 amino acids. Trimming cost V 4 bases and J 7 bases, with 16 bases left between them. The CDR3 loop reads CASSSYHTAFGYTF. In nucleotides, the CDR3 is TGTGCCAGCAGTTCTTATCATACAGCATTTGGCTACACCTTC.

Turning to this clone: The sample holds other DNA sequences that translate to the same CDR3. The chain joins TRBV28 to TRBJ1-2; 9 bases are shared with TRBD1. The CDR3 covers 14 residues. J was trimmed by 3 bases and V by 2 bases; bases with no gene match: 1. Germline CDR1 is MDHEN and CDR2 is SYDVKM. Here the CDR3 reads CASSLTGGYYGYTF. CDR3 nucleotides: TGTGCCAGCAGTTTAACAGGGGGCTACTATGGCTACACCTTC.

The chain joins TRBV28 to TRBJ2-1, with TRBD2 matching over 8 bases. CDR1 and CDR2 from the germline V gene are MDHEN and SYDVKM. V gave up 6 bases and J gave up 6 bases; unmatched junction bases: 7. The CDR3 contains 14 residues. CDR3 DNA sequence: TGTGCCAGCAGCCTCGGGGGGGGGTTCAATGAGCAGTTCTTC. This encodes CASSLGGGFNEQFF.

J is TRBJ1-4 and V is TRBV2, with D possibly matching TRBD1 (5 bases). CDR3 size: 13 residues. Trimming stripped 7 bases from V and 8 bases from J, with 14 bases between. In germline, CDR1 is SNHLY, CDR2 FYNNEI. The CDR3 loop is CASIRGRSEKLFF. The DNA of the CDR3 is TGTGCCAGCATACGGGGGAGAAGCGAAAAACTGTTTTTT.

V is TRBV7-2 and J is TRBJ2-5, with D possibly matching TRBD1 (7 bases). The CDR3 runs 15 residues. The germline V gene has CDR1 SGHTA and CDR2 FQGNSA. V lost 1 base, J lost 4 bases, and 13 bases lay in between. The CDR3: CASSLGRGRGETQYF. CDR3 DNA: TGTGCCAGCAGCTTAGGGAGGGGGCGAGGAGAGACCCAGTACTTC.

This clone was detected a few times. Distinct nucleotide sequences in the sample also encode this CDR3. V and J are TRBV9 and TRBJ2-7; TRBD2 matches at 10 bases. CDR1 and CDR2 from the germline V gene are SGDLS and YYNGEE. There are 15 residues in the CDR3. J was trimmed by 2 bases and V by 0 bases; bases with no gene match: 2. CDR3 bases: TGTGCCAGCAGCGTAGGAACTAGCGGGACCTACGAGCAGTACTTC. This encodes CASSVGTSGTYEQYF.

The chain links TRBV24-1 to TRBJ1-5, with 7 bases that match TRBD1. There are 14 residues in the CDR3. Germline CDR1 KGHDR, CDR2 SFDVKD. The ends lost 4 bases at V and 3 bases at J; junction bases unmatched: 2. CDR3 region: CATSDTGDNQPQHF. The DNA of the CDR3 is TGTGCCACCAGTGACACAGGGGACAATCAGCCCCAGCATTTT.

The rearrangement joins TRBV27 to TRBJ2-1; TRBD2 agrees at 7 bases. CDR1 and CDR2 from the germline V gene are MNHEY and SMNVEV (reference sequence). The CDR3 totals 16 residues. The V gene end was trimmed by 0 bases and the J gene end by 4 bases; junction bases not matched to a gene: 6. CDR3 sequence: CASSLSRWGGYNEQFF. The CDR3 coding sequence is TGTGCCAGCAGTTTATCGCGGTGGGGGGGATACAATGAGCAGTTCTTC.

The V gene is TRBV7-6, the J gene TRBJ2-5; TRBD2 matches 9 bases. The CDR3 consists of 16 residues. Germline V CDR1 and CDR2: SGHVS, FNYEAQ. After removal of 2 bases from V and 3 bases from J, the junction contained 7 bases not matched to a gene. CDR3: CASSLFLAGRKETQYF. The CDR3 DNA is TGTGCCAGCAGCTTATTTCTAGCGGGGAGAAAAGAGACCCAGTACTTC.

The chain joins TRBV6-6 to TRBJ1-2; 7 nucleotides agree with TRBD1. With 6 bases clipped from V and 3 bases from J, the junction kept 25 bases outside the gene matches. The CDR3 loop spans 20 amino acids. The germline V gene has CDR1 MNHNY and CDR2 SVGAGI (reference sequence). The DNA of the CDR3 is TGTGCCAGCAGCTTACCCTACAAGGGGGCGGCCAAGAGATGGGACTATGGCTACACCTTC. Its protein is CASSLPYKGAAKRWDYGYTF.

The chain joins TRBV28 to TRBJ1-2, with 7 bases lining up with TRBD1. The CDR3 contains 14 residues. The germline CDR1 and CDR2 sequences are MDHEN and SYDVKM. With 2 bases clipped from V and 4 bases from J, the junction kept 4 bases outside the gene matches. The DNA for the CDR3 is TGTGCCAGCAGTTTAAGGGGGCAGGCCTATGGCTACACCTTC. Its translation is CASSLRGQAYGYTF.